The 21 T cell receptor beta chains presented below share a single source sample, sequenced in a study of regulatory T cells in long-lasting Graves disease. Building the TCR beta libraries relied on iRepertoire HTBI primers, and CDR3 regions underwent Arm-PCR. TCRdb redid the calling of the multiplex PCR reads with MiXCR, one entry per CDR3 protein. The profile shows approximately 440,000 distinct CDR3 sequences, about a quarter of them singletons. Time point of the sample: persistent/refractory GD, antithyroid drugs over 5 years with positive TRAb. Scientists built the TCR library using RNA that was extracted from PBMCs. This sample comprised peripheral blood mononuclear cells (PBMCs), obtained when the disease was refractory, from a patient treated with antithyroid drugs. The source is a female donor with Graves disease.

In this sample, this clonotype turned up many times. This sequence joins TRBV20-1 and TRBJ1-4, with 7 bases identical to TRBD1. V was pared by 6 bases and J by 8 bases, with 6 bases of the junction left unmatched. The CDR3 contains 12 residues. Per germline, CDR1 DFQATT and CDR2 SNEGSKA (reference sequence). CDR3 amino acids: CSARQGREKLFF. CDR3 in DNA: TGCAGTGCCAGACAGGGAAGAGAAAAACTGTTTTTT.

This chain links TRBV6-1 with TRBJ1-5; TRBD1 agrees at 7 bases. The CDR3 has 15 amino acids. With 7 bases clipped from V and 6 bases from J, the junction kept 12 bases outside the gene matches. The germline V gene encodes CDR1 MNHNS and CDR2 SASEGT. The CDR3 coding sequence is TGTGCCAGCAACTCATTACAGGGGAGGGGTCAGCCCCAGCATTTT. This encodes CASNSLQGRGQPQHF.

This clonotype was detected a few times. The J gene is TRBJ2-7, the V gene TRBV18; D gene ambiguous. The CDR3 is 13 amino acids. The V and J ends lost 3 bases and 1 base respectively, with 7 bases between them. CDR1 and CDR2 from the germline V gene are KGHSH and LQKENI. CDR3 amino acids: CASSPLESYEQYF. DNA of the CDR3: TGTGCCAGCTCACCTTTGGAGTCCTACGAGCAGTACTTC.

There are many counts of this clonotype. This chain uses TRBV28 with TRBJ1-2; the D is unclear. The CDR3 loop spans 14 amino acids. Germline V gene data show CDR1 as MDHEN and CDR2 as SYDVKM. V shed 5 bases and J shed 4 bases, with 14 bases lying between them. The CDR3 reads CASSGAGLGYGYTF. CDR3 DNA: TGTGCCAGCAGTGGTGCCGGCCTTGGCTATGGCTACACCTTC.

This clonotype was recorded a few times. The rearrangement uses TRBV20-1 and TRBJ2-5; 10 bases fit TRBD2. V lost 2 bases and J lost 6; bases outside the gene matches: 3. The CDR3 is 13 amino acids. From germline, CDR1 is DFQATT and CDR2 SNEGSKA (reference sequence). The CDR3 reads CSARSSGRQTQYF. The CDR3 DNA is TGCAGTGCTAGATCTAGCGGGAGACAGACCCAGTACTTC.

Points on this clonotype: The junction and the germline gene differ at one end; a read error may be behind it. This chain connects TRBV19 to TRBJ2-1, with TRBD2 as a possible D gene (5 bases). The CDR3 consists of 13 residues. Per germline, CDR1 LNHDA and CDR2 SQIVND (reference sequence). The CDR3 sequence is CASSTTYGDEQSF. As DNA, the CDR3 is TGTGCCAGTAGTACTACCTACGGGGATGAGCAGTCCTTC.

This clonotype appeared a single time. The CDR3 spells CSVEGTGNNEQFF. CDR3 DNA sequence: TGCAGCGTTGAAGGGACAGGAAACAATGAGCAGTTCTTC. The J gene is TRBJ2-5, the V gene TRBV29-1, with 7 bases fitting TRBD1. The end of the DNA aligns better with TRBJ2-1, so the J call may be wrong. The CDR3 is 13 amino acids. Germline V gene data show CDR1 as SQVTM and CDR2 as ANQGSEA.

This clonotype came up a few times. The V call is TRBV20-1, the J call TRBJ2-3; 9 bases fit TRBD2. The CDR3 loop spans 15 amino acids. The J segment lost 0 bases and the V segment lost 3 bases, leaving 4 bases of the junction unmatched. From germline, CDR1 is DFQATT and CDR2 SNEGSKA (reference sequence). This chain's CDR3 is CSASGTSSSTDTQYF. CDR3 DNA: TGCAGTGCTAGCGGGACTAGCTCTAGCACAGATACGCAGTATTTT.

The rearrangement uses TRBV20-1 and TRBJ2-3; D uncertain. The germline gives CDR1 DFQATT, CDR2 SNEGSKA (reference sequence). V dropped 2 bases and J dropped 2 bases, with 14 bases sitting between them. The CDR3 sequence is 15 residues long. The CDR3 here is CSARRWLDNTDTQYF. The CDR3 bases are TGCAGTGCTAGAAGGTGGCTGGATAACACAGATACGCAGTATTTT.

The sample holds many counts of this clonotype. Written as DNA, the CDR3 is TGTGCCAGCAGCCTCTATACTAACTATGGCTACACCTTC. Amino acids: CASSLYTNYGYTF. The V call is TRBV28, the J call TRBJ1-2, with unresolved D. Per the germline V gene, CDR1 is MDHEN and CDR2 is SYDVKM. V lost 6 bases to trimming and J lost 0 bases, with 8 bases between them. CDR3 length equals 13 residues.

The chain has TRBV19 and TRBJ1-1, with D perhaps TRBD1 (6 bases). Trimming stripped 4 bases from V and 6 bases from J, with 12 bases between. Per germline, CDR1 LNHDA and CDR2 SQIVND (reference sequence). CDR3 size: 13 residues. The CDR3 here is CASSTLRGAEAFF. Here the CDR3 DNA reads TGTGCCAGTAGTACCTTGAGGGGGGCTGAAGCTTTCTTT.

This clonotype showed up many times. The chain combines TRBV6-2 or TRBV6-3 with TRBJ2-5; D possibly corresponds to TRBD1 (6 bases). CDR1 and CDR2 from the germline V gene are MNHEY and SVGEGT. The CDR3 has 14 residues. Trimming cost V 7 bases and J 5 bases, with 17 bases left between them. CDR3 region: CASTQGQTGETQYF. CDR3 in DNA: TGTGCCAGCACTCAAGGACAGACGGGGGAGACCCAGTACTTC.

V usage is TRBV15 and J usage is TRBJ1-1, with 7 bases lining up with TRBD1. The germline V gene has CDR1 LNHNV and CDR2 YYDKDF (reference sequence). The length of the CDR3 is 15 residues. The J segment lost 8 bases and the V segment lost 5 bases, leaving 14 bases of the junction unmatched. CDR3 nucleotides: TGTGCCACCAGCGGATATAACGCAGGGGGTGGCGAAGCTTTCTTT. The encoded protein is CATSGYNAGGGEAFF.

In this sample, this clonotype turned up many times. The rearrangement uses TRBV12-3 or TRBV12-4 and TRBJ2-7; no reliable D call. V was trimmed by 0 bases and J by 7 bases, leaving 7 bases between them. The CDR3 totals 12 residues. CDR3 region: CASSLAFAEQYF. The CDR3 DNA sequence: TGTGCCAGCAGTTTAGCGTTTGCAGAGCAGTACTTC.

The chain uses TRBV7-3 and TRBJ2-5, with 8 bases matching TRBD2. The V gene end was trimmed by 5 bases and the J gene end by 1 base; junction bases not matched to a gene: 6. Germline V gene sequence: CDR1 SGHTA, CDR2 FQGTGA. The CDR3 is made up of 15 amino acids. CDR3 DNA sequence: TGTGCCAGCAGCCCGGTAGCGGGACCCCAAGAGACCCAGTACTTC. Amino acid sequence: CASSPVAGPQETQYF.

This chain joins TRBV28 and TRBJ1-3; D call uncertain. The CDR3 consists of 13 residues. With 8 bases removed from V and 4 bases from J, the gap between germline ends came to 12 bases. The germline gives CDR1 MDHEN, CDR2 SYDVKM. The CDR3 spells CASVLGSGNTIYF. CDR3 nucleotides: TGTGCCAGCGTACTAGGTTCGGGAAACACCATATATTTT.

The chain uses TRBV20-1 and TRBJ2-4; no clear D gene. V lost 0 bases, J lost 0 bases, and 6 bases lay in between. This CDR3 has 14 amino acids. Germline CDR1 is DFQATT and CDR2 is SNEGSKA (reference sequence). CDR3: CSARDDLAKNIQYF. The CDR3 DNA reads as TGCAGTGCTAGAGATGACTTAGCCAAAAACATTCAGTACTTC.

This clonotype was counted a few times. This rearrangement joins TRBV4-1 to TRBJ2-7, with 9 positions matching TRBD2. The CDR3 runs 16 residues. Germline lookup yields CDR1 MGHRA and CDR2 YSYEKL. V trimming: 0 bases; J trimming: 4 bases; junction bases outside the gene matches: 7. The CDR3 sequence is CASSQDLGLAAYEQYF. CDR3 sequence (DNA): TGCGCCAGCAGCCAAGATCTGGGACTAGCCGCTTACGAGCAGTACTTC.

This clonotype was picked up many times. V is TRBV29-1 and J is TRBJ2-5, with a possible D match to TRBD2 (6 bases). V lost 0 bases and J lost 6, with 11 bases in between. Per the germline V gene, CDR1 is SQVTM and CDR2 is ANQGSEA. CDR3 size: 13 residues. CDR3 protein: CSVEEGLTKTQYF. The CDR3 coding sequence is TGCAGCGTTGAAGAAGGACTAACGAAGACCCAGTACTTC. Filled out from reference TRBV29-1 and TRBJ2-5, the complete variable domain reads SAVISQKPSRDICQRGTSLTIQCQVDSQVTMMFWYRQQPGQSLTLIATANQGSEATYESGFVIDKFPISRPNLTFSTLTVSNMSPEDSSIYLCSVEEGLTKTQYFGPGTRLLVL.

There are a few counts of this clonotype. A much more abundant neighbour one base away suggests this may be a read error. The rearrangement links TRBV28 to TRBJ2-5; tentative D call: TRBD2 (5 bases). The V end was cut by 6 bases, the J end by 2 bases, with 7 bases between. The germline gives CDR1 MDHEN, CDR2 SYDVKM. The CDR3 is 12 residues long. The CDR3 DNA is TGTGCCAGCAGCTGGGAGCAAGAGACCCAGTACTTC. Protein: CASSWEQETQYF.

The chain links TRBV5-1 to TRBJ1-2, with 10 bases fitting TRBD1. The CDR3 loop spans 16 amino acids. The V segment lost 4 bases and the J segment 3 bases; nucleotides outside the gene matches: 9. Germline CDR1 reads SGHRS; CDR2 reads YFSETQ. CDR3 loop: CASSPGPGQGDYGYTF. For the CDR3, the DNA is TGCGCCAGCAGCCCGGGACCTGGACAGGGGGACTATGGCTACACCTTC.